This record looks at one TCR beta chain sequence and its context. The source of the sample is a study of cytomegalovirus exposure and HLA in healthy donors. Produced via immunoSEQ multiplex PCR; TCRdb's table is partial and in-frame only. This repertoire shows 150,000 to 200,000 clones, 75% to 90% found once; its top ten account for approximately 2.1%. This receptor was obtained from a woman aged 18-29 years in good health and CMV-seronegative. Sequenced material: PBMCs.

The CDR3, as DNA: TGTGCCATTACAGCCCTTCCAGGGAACTATGGCTACACCTTC. Protein sequence: CAITALPGNYGYTF. V gene TRBV10-3 combines with J gene TRBJ1-2; D is possibly TRBD1 (5 bases). Trimming took off 9 bases at V and 2 bases at J, with 16 bases between the two ends. Per germline, CDR1 ENHRY and CDR2 SYGVKD. The CDR3 sequence is 14 residues long.